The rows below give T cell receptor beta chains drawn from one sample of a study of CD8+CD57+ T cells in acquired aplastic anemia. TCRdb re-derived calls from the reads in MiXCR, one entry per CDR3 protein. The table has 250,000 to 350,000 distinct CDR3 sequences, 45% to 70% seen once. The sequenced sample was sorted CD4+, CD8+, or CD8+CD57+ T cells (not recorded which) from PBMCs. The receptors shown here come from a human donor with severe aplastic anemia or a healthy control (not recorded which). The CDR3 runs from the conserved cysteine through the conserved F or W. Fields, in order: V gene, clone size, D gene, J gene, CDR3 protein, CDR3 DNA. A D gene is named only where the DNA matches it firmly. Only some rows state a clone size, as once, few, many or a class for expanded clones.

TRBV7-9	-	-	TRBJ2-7	CASSSKAYEQYF	TGTGCCAGCAGCTCTAAAGCCTACGAGCAGTACTTC
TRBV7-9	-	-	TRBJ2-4	CASSLVSGAAKNIQYF	TGTGCCAGCAGCTTAGTGTCAGGGGCGGCCAAAAACATTCAGTACTTC
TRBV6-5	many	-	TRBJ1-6	CASTITRDGNSPLHF	TGTGCCAGCACCATTACCCGGGACGGAAACTCACCCCTCCACTTT
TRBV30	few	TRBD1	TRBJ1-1	CGWGTGRTEAFF	TGTGGTTGGGGGACAGGGAGAACTGAAGCTTTCTTT
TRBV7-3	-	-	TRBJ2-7	CASTPGGSDEQYF	TGTGCCAGCACCCCTGGGGGCTCGGACGAGCAGTACTTC
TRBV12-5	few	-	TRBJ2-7	CASGPPANEQYF	TGTGCTAGTGGTCCCCCAGCCAACGAGCAGTACTTC
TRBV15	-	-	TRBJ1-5	CATSRDLENQPQHF	TGTGCCACCAGCAGAGATTTGGAGAATCAGCCCCAGCATTTT
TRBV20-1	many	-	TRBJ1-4	CNAIAVPATNEKLFF	TGCAATGCTATAGCCGTTCCGGCAACTAATGAAAAACTGTTTTTT
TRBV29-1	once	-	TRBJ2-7	CSVAGEGGLSYEQYF	TGCAGCGTTGCCGGGGAGGGGGGCCTCTCCTACGAGCAGTACTTC
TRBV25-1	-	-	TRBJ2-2	CASSMGGVHTSNTGELFF	TGTGCCAGCAGTATGGGCGGGGTACACACTTCGAACACCGGGGAGCTGTTTTTT
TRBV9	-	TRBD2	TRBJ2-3	CASSHTGTSGANTQYF	TGTGCCAGCAGCCACACAGGGACTAGCGGGGCCAATACGCAGTATTTT
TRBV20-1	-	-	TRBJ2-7	CSARDQDGGPDEQYF	TGCAGTGCTAGAGATCAGGACGGGGGGCCAGACGAGCAGTACTTC
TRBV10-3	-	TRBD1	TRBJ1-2	CAIGTGVTASYGYTF	TGTGCCATAGGGACAGGGGTTACGGCAAGCTATGGCTACACCTTC
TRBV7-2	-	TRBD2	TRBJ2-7	CASSLRVAGAQNYEQYF	TGTGCCAGCAGCCTCAGAGTAGCGGGGGCCCAAAACTACGAGCAGTACTTC
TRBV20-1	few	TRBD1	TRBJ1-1	CSARDRVTEAFF	TGCAGTGCTAGGGACAGGGTCACTGAAGCTTTCTTT
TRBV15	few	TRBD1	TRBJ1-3	CATSGTGGNTIYF	TGTGCCACCAGCGGGACAGGGGGAAACACCATATATTTT
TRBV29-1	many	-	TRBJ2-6	CSVSRGTGANVLTF	TGCAGCGTTTCTCGGGGCACAGGGGCCAACGTCCTGACTTTC
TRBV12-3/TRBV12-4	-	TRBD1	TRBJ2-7	CASRWGQGVFYEQYF	TGTGCCAGCAGGTGGGGACAGGGTGTATTCTACGAGCAGTACTTC
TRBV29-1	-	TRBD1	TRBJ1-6	CSQQTGEGSPLHF	TGCAGCCAACAGACAGGGGAGGGATCACCCCTCCACTTT
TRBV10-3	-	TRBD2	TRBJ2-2	CAIRLAGITGELFF	TGTGCCATCAGACTAGCGGGGATCACCGGGGAGCTGTTTTTT
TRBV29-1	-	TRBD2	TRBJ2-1	CSALAGEGYNEQFF	TGCAGCGCCCTAGCGGGAGAGGGGTACAATGAGCAGTTCTTC
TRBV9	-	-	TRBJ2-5	CASSATSSQETQYF	TGTGCCAGCAGCGCTACAAGTAGTCAAGAGACCCAGTACTTC
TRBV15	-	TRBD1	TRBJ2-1	CATSRDQGQGAINEQFF	TGTGCCACCAGCAGAGATCAGGGACAGGGGGCAATCAATGAGCAGTTCTTC
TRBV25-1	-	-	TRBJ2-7	CASTPSGPSYEQYF	TGTGCCAGCACACCGTCCGGGCCATCCTACGAGCAGTACTTC
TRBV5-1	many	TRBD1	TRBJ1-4	CASSYGQGGEKLFF	TGCGCCAGCAGTTATGGACAGGGCGGGGAAAAACTGTTTTTT
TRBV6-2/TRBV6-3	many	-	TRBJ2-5	CASSYSKGSTRETQYF	TGTGCCAGCAGTTACTCGAAGGGGAGTACGCGGGAGACCCAGTACTTC
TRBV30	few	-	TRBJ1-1	CAWSNLVGHPGAFF	TGTGCCTGGAGTAATTTGGTAGGTCACCCCGGGGCTTTCTTT
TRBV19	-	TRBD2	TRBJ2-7	CASTSTSGPYEQYF	TGTGCCAGTACTTCAACTAGCGGCCCCTACGAGCAGTACTTC
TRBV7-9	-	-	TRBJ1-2	CASSSHNLYGYTF	TGTGCCAGCAGCTCCCACAACCTCTATGGCTACACCTTC
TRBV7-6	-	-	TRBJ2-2	CASSSESRAGELFF	TGTGCCAGCAGCTCGGAATCCAGAGCGGGGGAGCTGTTTTTT
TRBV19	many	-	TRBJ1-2	CASSRDLNYGYTF	TGTGCCAGTAGTAGGGATTTGAACTATGGCTACACCTTC
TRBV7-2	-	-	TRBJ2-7	CASSLVGVRDEQYF	TGTGCCAGCAGCTTAGTCGGGGTGAGGGACGAGCAGTACTTC
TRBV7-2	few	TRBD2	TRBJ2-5	CASSSTGGAGETQYF	TGTGCCAGCAGCTCGACCGGGGGGGCCGGGGAGACCCAGTACTTC
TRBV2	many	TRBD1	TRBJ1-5	CASSPRQGGQPQHF	TGTGCCAGCAGTCCGAGACAGGGAGGTCAGCCCCAGCATTTT
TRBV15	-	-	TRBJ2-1	CATSRDLVGYNEQFF	TGTGCCACCAGCAGAGATTTAGTCGGGTACAATGAGCAGTTCTTC
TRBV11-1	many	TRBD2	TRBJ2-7	CASSLGRGASSYEQYF	TGTGCCAGCAGCCTCGGGCGGGGGGCGAGCTCCTACGAGCAGTACTTC
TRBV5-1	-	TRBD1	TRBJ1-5	CASSWGQGNQPQHF	TGCGCCAGCAGCTGGGGACAGGGCAATCAGCCCCAGCATTTT